One and the same sample provided the 8 T cell receptor beta chains below, sequenced in a study of CD8 T cells in ankylosing spondylitis. TCRdb passed the 5' RACE reads through MiXCR, listing each CDR3 protein once. The table includes about 150,000 distinct CDR3 sequences, 9.5% to 12% detected once. The sequencing input was blood, either unsorted or a sorted T cell fraction (not recorded which). All receptors derive from a female donor with ankylosing spondylitis or in good health (not recorded which).

V and J are TRBV10-2 and TRBJ1-5, with D tentatively TRBD1 (6 bases). Trimming shortened V by 3 bases and J by 5 bases, and 8 bases separated the two germline ends. The CDR3 loop spans 13 amino acids. CDR1 is WSHSY and CDR2 is SAAADI in the germline V gene. The CDR3 sequence is CASSEQGDQPQHF. Here the CDR3 DNA reads TGCGCCAGCAGTGAACAGGGAGATCAGCCCCAGCATTTT.

This clonotype was seen at least ten times. V usage is TRBV6-5 and J usage is TRBJ1-1; D not certain. The V end lost 2 bases, the J end lost 0 bases, and 4 bases lay between the germline ends. CDR3 length equals 13 residues. Germline values: CDR1 MNHEY, CDR2 SVGAGI. DNA for the CDR3: TGTGCCAGCAGTTACGACCTGAACACTGAAGCTTTCTTT. Translating gives CASSYDLNTEAFF.

This clonotype came up many times. The gene calls are TRBV11-3 and TRBJ2-1; no reliable D call. The V and J ends lost 0 bases and 8 bases respectively, with 5 bases between them. Germline loops: CDR1 SGHNT, CDR2 YENEEA. The CDR3 spans 12 residues. This CDR3 reads CASSLDRDEQFF. CDR3 nucleotides: TGTGCCAGCAGCTTAGACCGCGATGAGCAGTTCTTC.

There are many counts of this clonotype. The V and J genes are TRBV9 and TRBJ2-1, with 8 bases aligning to TRBD2. The CDR3 is 18 residues long. Germline V gives CDR1 SGDLS, CDR2 YYNGEE. The junction had 13 bases not matched to a gene; V was cut back by 3 bases and J by 2 bases. The chain's CDR3 is CASSERGAGTRAYNEQFF. DNA for the CDR3: TGTGCCAGCAGCGAACGAGGAGCCGGGACTAGGGCCTACAATGAGCAGTTCTTC.

This clonotype occurred a few times. A much larger clone differs from this one at a single base, so this may be a read error. J is TRBJ1-2 and V is TRBV12-3 or TRBV12-4; D remains ambiguous. The CDR3 covers 15 residues. In DNA form, the CDR3 reads TGTGCCAGCAGTTTAGGGCAGATAGCTAACTATGGCGACACCTTC. Translation gives CASSLGQIANYGDTF.

This clonotype was seen at least ten times. The chain has TRBV4-2 and TRBJ1-5; 7 bases align to TRBD1. Germline V gives CDR1 LGHNA, CDR2 YNFKEQ. The CDR3 has 16 residues. The junction had 15 bases not matched to a gene; V was cut back by 3 bases and J by 10 bases. This CDR3 reads CASSQHTGVSIAPQHF. The CDR3 coding sequence is TGTGCCAGCAGCCAGCATACAGGGGTCTCTATTGCACCCCAGCATTTT.

The table lists this clonotype with many counts. The V and J genes are TRBV5-8 and TRBJ1-5; TRBD1 matches 9 bases. CDR3 length equals 13 residues. After removal of 4 bases from V and 7 bases from J, the junction contained 3 bases not matched to a gene. Germline lookup yields CDR1 SGHTS and CDR2 YDEGEE. As DNA, the CDR3 is TGTGCCAGCAGCGGGGACAGGGACCAGCCCCAGCATTTT. It yields the protein CASSGDRDQPQHF.

This clonotype was counted ten times or more. In DNA, the CDR3 is TGTGCCAGCAGTTATGGGACAGGGAACTATGGCTACACCTTC. The encoded protein is CASSYGTGNYGYTF. The chain has TRBV6-5 and TRBJ1-2, with 9 bases identical to TRBD1. Per the germline V gene, CDR1 is MNHEY and CDR2 is SVGAGI. The junction had 1 base not matched to a gene; V was cut back by 3 bases and J by 2 bases. There are 14 residues in the CDR3.